This T cell receptor (beta chain) was documented in a study of CD8+CD57+ T cells in acquired aplastic anemia. Overall study: Healthy CD8+ samples averaged roughly 10 million reads.

A few counts support this clonotype. As yet, its antigen is unknown. CDR3 and TCR beta VDJ profiling relied on genomic DNA as the template. TCRdb re-analysed the reads in MiXCR, keeping a single row per CDR3 protein. Among about 180,000 distinct CDR3 sequences listed, 45% to 50% were seen once. Findings and caveats of the study: Both patients and controls carried the same twenty-nine CD8+ CDR3 sequences.

There are 14 residues in the CDR3. Per germline, CDR1 MNHNS and CDR2 SASEGT. Trimming took 8 bases from V and 0 from J, leaving 11 bases between them. The chain couples TRBV6-1 to TRBJ2-4, with D unclear. The TCR originated in a human donor in good health. Sequenced material: sorted CD4+, CD8+, or CD8+CD57+ T cells (not recorded which) from PBMCs. In DNA, the CDR3 is TGTGCCAGCTCCGAGAGCAGAGCCAAAAACATTCAGTACTTC. It translates to CASSESRAKNIQYF.